Sequencing of this T cell receptor (beta chain) was carried out in a study of T cells after yellow fever vaccination. Whole-study results and caveats: The secondary response was weaker but peaked faster, day 5 versus 15. Subsequent to the booster, the majority of primary-vaccination clones reappeared (about 97% CD4, approximately 90% CD8). The bulk population could contribute abundant contaminating clonotypes to FACS-sorted repertoires.

This clonotype was picked up a small number of times. Antigen specificity is unknown. TCRdb reprocessed the 5' RACE reads via MiXCR and lists one record per CDR3 protein. The sample shows 340,000 or so distinct CDR3 sequences, around 12% of them seen only once. The material was CD4+ T cells sorted from PBMCs, obtained 15 days after the yellow fever booster vaccination. The sequence came from a man aged 18 to 30 who received the YFV17D yellow fever vaccine.

The CDR3 DNA sequence: TGCGCCAGCAGTACCGGGTTCTCCTACGAGCAGTACTTC. Translation: CASSTGFSYEQYF. The V gene is TRBV5-1, the J gene TRBJ2-7; D is ambiguous. Germline V gene lookup returns CDR1 SGHRS and CDR2 YFSETQ. Trimming took 5 bases from V and 0 from J, leaving 9 bases between them. The CDR3 runs to 13 residues.